Listed below are T cell receptor beta chains from one sample, sequenced in a study of T cell responses to AZD1222 COVID-19 vaccine. The method was immunoSEQ multiplex PCR; TCRdb's version includes in-frame clones alone and lacks a portion of them. The sample lists 150,000 to 200,000 clones; 88% were seen once. Sequenced material: peripheral blood, taken 28 days after the second AZD1222 dose. The source is an adult who received the AZD1222 COVID-19 vaccine. Both conserved end residues are part of each CDR3. D genes are given only for firm matches. Some rows have no size entry. The others give once, few or many, or a class for an expanded clone.

v_gene: TRBV6-5; len: 14; j_gene: TRBJ1-6; abundance: .; d_gene: .; CDR3aa: CASRESSYNSPLHF; CDR3nt: TGTGCCAGCAGAGAGAGCTCCTATAATTCACCCCTCCACTTT
v_gene: TRBV3-1/TRBV3-2; len: 13; j_gene: TRBJ2-2; abundance: medium-sized; d_gene: .; CDR3aa: CASSPYTSGELFF; CDR3nt: TGTGCCAGCAGCCCCTACACGTCCGGGGAGCTGTTTTTT
v_gene: TRBV28; len: 12; j_gene: TRBJ1-5; abundance: .; d_gene: .; CDR3aa: CASRVVNQPQHF; CDR3nt: TGTGCCAGCAGAGTGGTCAATCAGCCCCAGCATTTT
v_gene: TRBV12-2; len: 14; j_gene: TRBJ2-7; abundance: once; d_gene: .; CDR3aa: CASRLGPTSREQYF; CDR3nt: TGTGCAAGTCGCTTAGGACCCACTAGCCGCGAGCAGTACTTC
v_gene: TRBV18; len: 15; j_gene: TRBJ2-1; abundance: .; d_gene: TRBD2; CDR3aa: CASSPPAGGSNEQFF; CDR3nt: TGTGCCAGCTCACCACCAGCGGGGGGGAGCAATGAGCAGTTCTTC
v_gene: TRBV6-5; len: 14; j_gene: TRBJ2-5; abundance: .; d_gene: .; CDR3aa: CASRVGPNQETQYF; CDR3nt: TGTGCCAGCAGGGTGGGACCGAACCAAGAGACCCAGTACTTC
v_gene: TRBV7-2; len: 19; j_gene: TRBJ1-4; abundance: .; d_gene: TRBD1; CDR3aa: CASSTRDRGRLGDNEKLFF; CDR3nt: TGTGCCAGCAGCACCCGGGACAGGGGGCGGCTTGGTGATAATGAAAAACTGTTTTTT
v_gene: TRBV19; len: 12; j_gene: TRBJ1-2; abundance: .; d_gene: .; CDR3aa: CASSLAGTGYTF; CDR3nt: TGTGCCAGTAGTCTGGCAGGGACGGGCTACACCTTC
v_gene: TRBV10-1; len: 13; j_gene: TRBJ2-2; abundance: few; d_gene: .; CDR3aa: CASRAENTGELFF; CDR3nt: TGCGCCAGCCGGGCGGAGAACACCGGGGAGCTGTTTTTT
v_gene: TRBV4-2; len: 15; j_gene: TRBJ2-5; abundance: .; d_gene: TRBD2; CDR3aa: CASSVSGGAGETQYF; CDR3nt: TGTGCCAGCAGCGTTAGCGGGGGGGCCGGGGAGACCCAGTACTTC
v_gene: TRBV4-1; len: 15; j_gene: TRBJ2-5; abundance: .; d_gene: TRBD1; CDR3aa: CASSTGTGGEETQYF; CDR3nt: TGCGCCAGCAGCACCGGGACAGGGGGCGAGGAGACCCAGTACTTC
v_gene: TRBV9; len: 14; j_gene: TRBJ2-7; abundance: .; d_gene: TRBD1; CDR3aa: CASSMGQGPREQYF; CDR3nt: TGTGCCAGCAGCATGGGACAGGGTCCGCGGGAGCAGTACTTC
v_gene: TRBV19; len: 15; j_gene: TRBJ2-1; abundance: .; d_gene: TRBD1; CDR3aa: CASSDRDRARNEQFF; CDR3nt: TGTGCCAGTAGTGACCGGGACAGGGCGCGCAATGAGCAGTTCTTC
v_gene: TRBV28; len: 14; j_gene: TRBJ1-2; abundance: .; d_gene: .; CDR3aa: CASRGKGTNYGYTF; CDR3nt: TGTGCCAGCAGGGGCAAGGGAACTAACTATGGCTACACCTTC
v_gene: TRBV24-1; len: 13; j_gene: TRBJ2-2; abundance: .; d_gene: .; CDR3aa: CATSDLPTGELFF; CDR3nt: TGTGCCACCAGTGATTTACCTACCGGGGAGCTGTTTTTT
v_gene: TRBV5-1; len: 15; j_gene: TRBJ2-7; abundance: .; d_gene: .; CDR3aa: CASSLVGALSYEQYF; CDR3nt: TGCGCCAGCAGCTTGGTTGGGGCACTTTCCTACGAGCAGTACTTC
v_gene: TRBV6-2/TRBV6-3; len: 13; j_gene: TRBJ1-2; abundance: few; d_gene: TRBD1; CDR3aa: CASSPTGEGGYTF; CDR3nt: TGTGCCAGCAGCCCGACAGGGGAAGGGGGCTACACCTTC
v_gene: TRBV4-3; len: 15; j_gene: TRBJ2-2; abundance: .; d_gene: .; CDR3aa: CASSQEISGSGELFF; CDR3nt: TGCGCCAGCAGCCAAGAAATCTCGGGGTCCGGGGAGCTGTTTTTT
v_gene: TRBV4-3; len: 15; j_gene: TRBJ1-4; abundance: .; d_gene: .; CDR3aa: CASSRNQGFREKLFF; CDR3nt: TGCGCCAGCAGCCGCAACCAGGGCTTTCGTGAAAAACTGTTTTTT
v_gene: TRBV29-1; len: 15; j_gene: TRBJ2-1; abundance: .; d_gene: TRBD1; CDR3aa: CSVALPGGSYNEQFF; CDR3nt: TGCAGCGTTGCTCTCCCAGGGGGCTCCTACAATGAGCAGTTCTTC
v_gene: TRBV9; len: 14; j_gene: TRBJ2-2; abundance: .; d_gene: .; CDR3aa: CASRAESNTGELFF; CDR3nt: TGTGCCAGCAGGGCAGAATCGAACACCGGGGAGCTGTTTTTT
v_gene: TRBV11-1; len: 14; j_gene: TRBJ2-5; abundance: .; d_gene: .; CDR3aa: CASSSRDFEETQYF; CDR3nt: TGTGCCAGCAGCTCCAGGGATTTCGAAGAGACCCAGTACTTC
v_gene: TRBV5-4; len: 14; j_gene: TRBJ1-1; abundance: .; d_gene: .; CDR3aa: CASSEQGRGTEAFF; CDR3nt: TGTGCCAGCAGCGAGCAGGGGCGGGGGACTGAAGCTTTCTTT
v_gene: TRBV19; len: 15; j_gene: TRBJ2-7; abundance: .; d_gene: .; CDR3aa: CASSINSQDSYEQYF; CDR3nt: TGTGCCAGTAGTATAAATTCACAGGACTCCTACGAGCAGTACTTC
v_gene: TRBV7-9; len: 12; j_gene: TRBJ2-5; abundance: .; d_gene: .; CDR3aa: CASNRDQETQYF; CDR3nt: TGTGCCAGCAACCGGGACCAAGAGACCCAGTACTTC
v_gene: TRBV27; len: 15; j_gene: TRBJ1-2; abundance: few; d_gene: TRBD1; CDR3aa: CASRWRQGSVYGYTF; CDR3nt: TGTGCCAGCCGATGGAGACAGGGTAGCGTCTATGGCTACACCTTC
v_gene: TRBV5-1; len: 16; j_gene: TRBJ2-1; abundance: .; d_gene: TRBD2; CDR3aa: CASSEPGTISYNEQFF; CDR3nt: TGCGCCAGCAGCGAACCCGGGACTATCTCCTACAATGAGCAGTTCTTC
v_gene: TRBV28; len: 15; j_gene: TRBJ1-2; abundance: .; d_gene: .; CDR3aa: CASSLFSIGNYGYTF; CDR3nt: TGTGCCAGCAGTTTATTCTCGATAGGGAACTATGGCTACACCTTC
v_gene: TRBV7-9; len: 14; j_gene: TRBJ2-2; abundance: .; d_gene: .; CDR3aa: CASSPRGDTGELFF; CDR3nt: TGTGCCAGCAGCCCTCGGGGAGACACCGGGGAGCTGTTTTTT
v_gene: TRBV3-1/TRBV3-2; len: 15; j_gene: TRBJ1-3; abundance: .; d_gene: TRBD1; CDR3aa: CASSYGQGTGNTIYF; CDR3nt: TGTGCCAGCTCATATGGACAGGGGACTGGAAACACCATATATTTT
v_gene: TRBV6-5; len: 15; j_gene: TRBJ1-5; abundance: .; d_gene: .; CDR3aa: CASRSGVYSNQPQHF; CDR3nt: TGTGCCAGCAGATCAGGAGTATATAGCAATCAGCCCCAGCATTTT
v_gene: TRBV5-4; len: 14; j_gene: TRBJ1-4; abundance: .; d_gene: .; CDR3aa: CASSSGGGNEKLFF; CDR3nt: TGTGCCAGCAGCTCGGGAGGGGGTAATGAAAAACTGTTTTTT
v_gene: TRBV5-6; len: 16; j_gene: TRBJ1-2; abundance: .; d_gene: TRBD1; CDR3aa: CASSDPGTGQTYGYTF; CDR3nt: TGTGCCAGCAGTGACCCGGGGACGGGACAGACGTATGGCTACACCTTC
v_gene: TRBV5-6; len: 16; j_gene: TRBJ2-3; abundance: .; d_gene: TRBD2; CDR3aa: CASSLPYRGETDTQYF; CDR3nt: TGTGCCAGCAGCTTGCCATATCGGGGGGAAACAGATACGCAGTATTTT
v_gene: TRBV7-3; len: 17; j_gene: TRBJ2-5; abundance: .; d_gene: .; CDR3aa: CASSLSAQGRIEETQYF; CDR3nt: TGTGCCAGCAGCTTGTCGGCACAGGGACGAATTGAAGAGACCCAGTACTTC
v_gene: TRBV5-4; len: 13; j_gene: TRBJ2-5; abundance: .; d_gene: TRBD1; CDR3aa: CASSLQGKETQYF; CDR3nt: TGTGCCAGCAGCTTACAGGGGAAAGAGACCCAGTACTTC
v_gene: TRBV27; len: 12; j_gene: TRBJ1-2; abundance: .; d_gene: .; CDR3aa: CASSPPEGGYTF; CDR3nt: TGTGCCAGCAGTCCCCCCGAGGGTGGCTACACCTTC
v_gene: TRBV9; len: 13; j_gene: TRBJ2-1; abundance: .; d_gene: .; CDR3aa: CASSVAPANEQFF; CDR3nt: TGTGCCAGCAGCGTAGCCCCTGCCAATGAGCAGTTCTTC
v_gene: TRBV11-1; len: 14; j_gene: TRBJ1-1; abundance: .; d_gene: .; CDR3aa: CASSSTHMNTEAFF; CDR3nt: TGTGCCAGCAGCTCAACACATATGAACACTGAAGCTTTCTTT
v_gene: TRBV19; len: 14; j_gene: TRBJ1-5; abundance: .; d_gene: .; CDR3aa: CASMRAVDRQPQHF; CDR3nt: TGTGCCAGTATGCGGGCTGTTGATCGCCAGCCCCAGCATTTT
v_gene: TRBV28; len: 15; j_gene: TRBJ1-2; abundance: .; d_gene: .; CDR3aa: CASRSTGLWDYGYTF; CDR3nt: TGTGCCAGCAGGTCTACAGGGCTATGGGACTATGGCTACACCTTC
v_gene: TRBV15; len: 14; j_gene: TRBJ1-5; abundance: .; d_gene: .; CDR3aa: CATSRDRELQPQHF; CDR3nt: TGTGCCACCAGCAGAGATCGGGAACTTCAGCCCCAGCATTTT
v_gene: TRBV28; len: 13; j_gene: TRBJ1-2; abundance: .; d_gene: .; CDR3aa: CASTYGPVGGYTF; CDR3nt: TGTGCCAGCACCTACGGCCCCGTAGGGGGCTACACCTTC
v_gene: TRBV24-1; len: 17; j_gene: TRBJ1-5; abundance: once; d_gene: .; CDR3aa: CATSDSVTDNPNQPQHF; CDR3nt: TGTGCCACCAGTGATTCCGTAACTGACAACCCGAATCAGCCCCAGCATTTT
v_gene: TRBV9; len: 15; j_gene: TRBJ1-1; abundance: few; d_gene: .; CDR3aa: CASSVGALGATEAFF; CDR3nt: TGTGCCAGCAGCGTTGGGGCTTTGGGAGCCACTGAAGCTTTCTTT
v_gene: TRBV6-5; len: 15; j_gene: TRBJ2-2; abundance: .; d_gene: TRBD2; CDR3aa: CASRNGGTYTGELFF; CDR3nt: TGTGCCAGCAGAAACGGGGGGACTTACACCGGGGAGCTGTTTTTT
v_gene: TRBV6-2/TRBV6-3; len: 15; j_gene: TRBJ2-2; abundance: .; d_gene: TRBD1; CDR3aa: CASSLRQGSTGELFF; CDR3nt: TGTGCCAGCAGCCTTAGACAGGGTAGCACCGGGGAGCTGTTTTTT
v_gene: TRBV20-1; len: 11; j_gene: TRBJ1-2; abundance: .; d_gene: .; CDR3aa: CSASIVFGYTF; CDR3nt: TGCAGTGCTAGTATAGTGTTTGGCTACACCTTC
v_gene: TRBV27; len: 17; j_gene: TRBJ2-3; abundance: .; d_gene: TRBD2; CDR3aa: CASSRVLAGGYTDTQYF; CDR3nt: TGTGCCAGCAGCCGTGTACTAGCGGGGGGATACACAGATACGCAGTATTTT
v_gene: TRBV4-2; len: 14; j_gene: TRBJ1-1; abundance: .; d_gene: .; CDR3aa: CASSLPQGNTEAFF; CDR3nt: TGTGCCAGCAGCCTTCCCCAGGGGAACACTGAAGCTTTCTTT